This paragraph reports one TCR beta chain. The antigen remains undetermined. The sample belongs to a study of OX40 agonist ivuxolimab in advanced cancers. For the study at large: Intravenous ivuxolimab at 0.01 to 10 mg/kg was given to patients every 2 weeks. General study results and limits: At 0.1 to 3.0 mg/kg and by week 6, CD4+ and CD8+ T cells in the blood had expanded clonally.

Germline V gene sequence: CDR1 MRHNA, CDR2 SNTAGT. V was clipped by 0 bases and J by 8 bases; unmatched bases: 0. This CDR3 has 14 residues. The table came from immunoSEQ multiplex PCR; TCRdb's copy has only in-frame clones and leaves some out. This repertoire shows some 41,000 clones, 88% found once; its top ten account for approximately 13%. The TCR originated in an adult with an advanced solid tumor such as melanoma, head and neck, liver or kidney cancer. This specimen consisted of CD4+ or CD8+ T cells sorted from blood, obtained in a trial of the OX40 agonist ivuxolimab. The chain has TRBV6-4 and TRBJ2-1; 11 nucleotides line up with TRBD2. The CDR3: CASSDSSGRDEQFF. CDR3 nucleotide sequence: TGTGCCAGCAGTGACTCTAGCGGGAGGGATGAGCAGTTCTTC.